The next 30 T cell receptor beta chains were all read from a single sample in a study of T cells in Graves' hyperthyroidism and ophthalmopathy. TCR beta CDR3 sequences were amplified from RNA transcripts. RT-PCR in the first round (using the HTBI primer set) targeted the TCR CDR3. TCRdb re-called the multiplex PCR reads through MiXCR, storing one row per CDR3 protein. Of about 600,000 distinct CDR3 sequences listed, 14% are singletons. What was sequenced was blood. The receptor source for this set is a woman under 30 with Graves' ophthalmopathy.

This clonotype occurred a few times. The chain couples TRBV18 to TRBJ1-1; 10 bases line up with TRBD1. J lost 3 bases, V lost 4 bases, and 11 bases had no gene match. The CDR3 totals 17 residues. Germline values: CDR1 KGHSH, CDR2 LQKENI. This CDR3 reads CASSLAGTGTGDTEAFF. The CDR3 bases are TGTGCCAGCTCACTAGCCGGAACCGGGACAGGGGACACTGAAGCTTTCTTT. Using reference TRBV18 and TRBJ1-1 for the parts outside the CDR3, the full variable domain is NAGVMQNPRHLVRRRGQEARLRCSPMKGHSHVYWYRQLPEEGLKFMVYLQKENIIDESGMPKERFSAEFPKEGPSILRIQQVVRGDSAAYFCASSLAGTGTGDTEAFFGQGTRLTVV.

This clonotype was counted only a few times. V and J are TRBV10-3 and TRBJ2-7; TRBD2 aligns across 8 bases. Trimming cost V 4 bases and J 2 bases; bases outside gene matches: 1. The CDR3 is 13 residues long. The V gene's germline CDR1 is ENHRY and CDR2 SYGVKD. The CDR3 coding sequence is TGTGCCATCAGTGCGGGACTAGCCTACGAGCAGTACTTC. As protein: CAISAGLAYEQYF.

This clonotype was counted a few times. This chain connects TRBV29-1 to TRBJ1-2, with no clear D. V lost 4 bases and J 7 bases, leaving 13 bases between the germline ends. Looked up from germline, CDR1 is SQVTM and CDR2 is ANQGSEA. This CDR3 has 12 amino acids. CDR3 loop: CSVVGGLSGYTF. The DNA for the CDR3 is TGCAGCGTTGTGGGAGGGCTAAGTGGCTACACCTTC.

This clonotype was observed a few times. The chain uses TRBV20-1 and TRBJ1-6; tentatively, D is TRBD1 (6 bases). From germline, CDR1 is DFQATT and CDR2 SNEGSKA (reference sequence). This CDR3 spans 15 amino acids. Trimming took off 3 bases at V and 6 bases at J, with 15 bases between the two ends. The CDR3 bases are TGCAGTGCTAGGAAAGGGGACACTACTAATTCACCCCTCCACTTT. This codes for CSARKGDTTNSPLHF.

This clonotype was recorded many times. This rearrangement joins TRBV7-9 to TRBJ1-1, with D unclear. The germline gives CDR1 SEHNR, CDR2 FQNEAQ (reference sequence). The CDR3 is made up of 13 amino acids. V lost 7 bases and J lost 7, with 16 bases in between. Written as DNA, the CDR3 is TGTGCCAGCAATCCAATGAAGAAAGTTGAAGCTTTCTTT. Translated, it gives CASNPMKKVEAFF.

Points on this clonotype: A read error is possible here, since a much larger clone lies one base away. This chain links TRBV7-3 with TRBJ2-4; TRBD2 might be the D (5 bases). This CDR3 has 16 amino acids. V shed 2 bases and J shed 0 bases, with 11 bases lying between them. Germline V CDR1 and CDR2: SGHTA, FQGTGA. The CDR3 coding sequence is TGTGCCAGCAGCTTAGACTGCGGGTTAGCCAAAAACATTCAGTACTTC. It encodes CASSLDCGLAKNIQYF. Looking up the rest from reference TRBV7-3 and TRBJ2-4 gives the full variable domain: GAGVSQTPSNKVTEKGKYVELRCDPISGHTALYWYRQSLGQGPEFLIYFQGTGAADDSGLPNDRFFAVRPEGSVSTLKIQRTERGDSAVYLCASSLDCGLAKNIQYFGAGTRLSVL.

The rearrangement uses TRBV11-3 and TRBJ2-6; TRBD2 matches at 8 bases. The CDR3 contains 16 residues. The V segment lost 7 bases and the J segment 0 bases; nucleotides outside the gene matches: 5. Germline values: CDR1 SGHNT, CDR2 YENEEA. In DNA, the CDR3 is TGTGCCAGCAACATCGGGACTAGCTCTGGGGCCAACGTCCTGACTTTC. Translation: CASNIGTSSGANVLTF. Supplemented by reference TRBV11-3 and TRBJ2-6, the full variable domain reads EAGVVQSPRYKIIEKKQPVAFWCNPISGHNTLYWYLQNLGQGPELLIRYENEEAVDDSQLPKDRFSAERLKGVDSTLKIQPAELGDSAVYLCASNIGTSSGANVLTFGAGSRLTVL.

In its sample, this clonotype was seen a few times. The chain combines TRBV27 with TRBJ2-7, with 14 bases aligning to TRBD2. The CDR3 loop spans 15 amino acids. V gave up 8 bases and J gave up 10 bases; unmatched junction bases: 13. From germline, CDR1 is MNHEY and CDR2 SMNVEV (reference sequence). CDR3: CASRNGLAGGLEQYF. CDR3 coding DNA: TGTGCCAGCCGTAACGGACTAGCGGGAGGCCTAGAACAGTACTTC.

This clonotype has a count of ten or more. This rearrangement joins TRBV12-3 or TRBV12-4 to TRBJ2-1, with 8 nucleotides matching TRBD2. Unmatched junction bases numbered 6, after V lost 5 bases and J lost 12 bases. CDR3 size: 12 residues. Written as DNA, the CDR3 is TGTGCCAGCAGTAGGGAGGCGGGAGGGCAGTTCTTC. Amino acids: CASSREAGGQFF.

The genes are TRBV2 and TRBJ2-1; 10 bases align to TRBD2. The trim removed 6 bases at V and 8 bases at J, leaving 7 bases unmatched. Germline V gene data show CDR1 as SNHLY and CDR2 as FYNNEI. The length of the CDR3 is 14 residues. The CDR3: CASRERLAGDEQFF. In DNA form, the CDR3 reads TGTGCCAGCAGGGAGAGACTAGCGGGCGATGAGCAGTTCTTC.

This clonotype showed up many times. The chain couples TRBV12-3 or TRBV12-4 to TRBJ2-7, with TRBD1 as a possible D gene (6 bases). The V and J ends lost 6 bases and 2 bases respectively, with 8 bases between them. The CDR3 runs to 12 residues. For the CDR3, the DNA is TGTGCCAGCAGCCGGACAGCCTACGAGCAGTACTTC. It translates to CASSRTAYEQYF.

The chain joins TRBV5-1 to TRBJ1-2, with a tentative D call TRBD1 (6 bases). CDR1 and CDR2 from the germline V gene are SGHRS and YFSETQ. Trimming removed 6 bases at V and 1 base at J, with 16 bases between. This CDR3 is 15 amino acids long. CDR3 in DNA: TGCGCCAGCACCCCTGTAGGGGGGAGTAACTATGGCTACACCTTC. Its translation is CASTPVGGSNYGYTF.

This clonotype was detected ten times or more. The chain has TRBV2 and TRBJ1-1; D gene ambiguous. CDR1 is SNHLY and CDR2 is FYNNEI in the germline V gene. This CDR3 has 12 amino acids. The V end lost 8 bases, the J end lost 11 bases, and 18 bases lay between the germline ends. CDR3 protein: CASSPQSISAFF. In DNA form, the CDR3 reads TGTGCCAGCTCCCCGCAGTCTATATCCGCTTTCTTT.

This clonotype was counted many times. The rearrangement uses TRBV6-1 and TRBJ2-3, with D hard to call. The CDR3 runs 11 residues. Trimming removed 7 bases at V and 9 bases at J, with 11 bases between. Germline assignment: CDR1 MNHNS and CDR2 SASEGT. CDR3 protein: CASTNQKTQYF. In DNA form, the CDR3 reads TGTGCCAGCACCAACCAGAAGACGCAGTATTTT.

The table lists this clonotype with many counts. The rearrangement links TRBV6-1 to TRBJ2-7; D remains ambiguous. The germline V and J ends were trimmed by 5 bases and 4 bases, with 18 bases remaining between them. Germline-derived CDR1 and CDR2 are MNHNS and SASEGT. CDR3 length: 15 residues. The CDR3 bases are TGTGCCAGCAGTTCCCAGCGTTACGACAAATACGAGCAGTACTTC. This codes for CASSSQRYDKYEQYF.

This clonotype was found many times. The chain joins TRBV7-8 to TRBJ2-3; a possible D gene is TRBD2 (5 bases). This CDR3 contains 19 residues. Deletions cut 4 bases from V and 1 base from J, with 24 bases between. Germline V gene data show CDR1 as SGHVS and CDR2 as FQNEAQ. The CDR3 sequence is CASSWRVGAALGGTDTQYF. DNA for the CDR3: TGTGCCAGCAGCTGGCGGGTAGGAGCGGCCCTCGGGGGCACAGATACGCAGTATTTT.

At least ten counts were recorded for this clonotype. The V gene is TRBV13, the J gene TRBJ1-1; D remains ambiguous. The V end was cut by 0 bases, the J end by 0 bases, with 8 bases between. The germline V gene has CDR1 PRHDT and CDR2 FYEKMQ (reference sequence). CDR3 length: 15 residues. CDR3 nucleotide sequence: TGTGCCAGCAGCTTAGGCCTTTACATGAACACTGAAGCTTTCTTT. Translated, it gives CASSLGLYMNTEAFF.

The sample holds a few counts of this clonotype. CDR3 sequence (DNA): TGTGCCAGCAGTTTGAATGGGGCCAACGTCCTGACTTTC. Protein: CASSLNGANVLTF. J is TRBJ2-6 and V is TRBV12-3 or TRBV12-4; no definite D call. Trimming removed 3 bases at V and 3 bases at J, with 3 bases between. CDR3 length: 13 amino acids.

As regards this clonotype: One end of the junction varies from germline; a read error may be responsible. The chain uses TRBV30 and TRBJ2-3; D possibly corresponds to TRBD1 (6 bases). Germline V gives CDR1 GTSNPN, CDR2 SVGIG (reference sequence). The CDR3 is 13 residues long. DNA for the CDR3: TGTACCTGGGGGCGCAGGGGCACAGATACGCAGTATTTT. It is translated as CTWGRRGTDTQYF.

The V gene is TRBV9, the J gene TRBJ1-1; tentatively, D is TRBD1 (5 bases). Germline V CDR1 and CDR2: SGDLS, YYNGEE. The CDR3 contains 13 residues. V lost 4 bases and J 4 bases, leaving 11 bases between the germline ends. CDR3 nucleotide sequence: TGTGCCAGCAGCTCCGGACACGGCACTGAAGCTTTCTTT. Amino acids: CASSSGHGTEAFF.

At least ten counts were recorded for this clonotype. V gene TRBV12-3 or TRBV12-4 combines with J gene TRBJ2-1, with 7 bases that match TRBD1. There are 16 residues in the CDR3. V was clipped by 2 bases and J by 4 bases; unmatched bases: 8. Here the CDR3 DNA reads TGTGCCAGCAGTTTAAAGGCCGGGACAGCTTACAATGAGCAGTTCTTC. Its protein product is CASSLKAGTAYNEQFF.

This clonotype was observed a few times. V gene TRBV20-1 combines with J gene TRBJ2-1, with TRBD2 identical over 9 bases. Germline CDR1 and CDR2: DFQATT and SNEGSKA (reference sequence). V lost 1 base to trimming and J lost 3 bases; unmatched junction nucleotides: 4. This CDR3 contains 15 residues. CDR3 sequence (DNA): TGCAGTGCTAGAGTAGCGGGAGTTTACTACAATGAGCAGTTCTTC. This translates into CSARVAGVYYNEQFF.

The gene calls are TRBV6-2 or TRBV6-3 and TRBJ2-7, with a possible D match to TRBD1 (7 bases). Trimming cost V 7 bases and J 3 bases, with 22 bases left between them. Germline V CDR1 and CDR2: MNHEY, SVGEGT. This CDR3 has 16 residues. For the CDR3, the DNA is TGTGCCAGCACCCTGAAAGGAGGGACAGCCCGCTACGAGCAGTACTTC. Translating gives CASTLKGGTARYEQYF.

This clonotype was recorded at least ten times. This chain uses TRBV28 with TRBJ2-5; the D gene could be TRBD1 or TRBD2 (5 bases each). V was cut by 5 bases and J by 2 bases, with 21 bases left in between. The CDR3 is 17 residues long. Germline CDR1 and CDR2: MDHEN and SYDVKM. DNA for the CDR3: TGTGCCAGCAGTCATAAGCGTAGAGGGACGGCGCAAGAGACCCAGTACTTC. Residues: CASSHKRRGTAQETQYF.

This clonotype has a count of ten or more. This chain joins TRBV3-1 and TRBJ2-1, with 9 bases identical to TRBD1. CDR3 size: 17 residues. J was trimmed by 7 bases and V by 0 bases; bases with no gene match: 10. CDR1 and CDR2 from the germline V gene are LGHDT and YNNKEL (reference sequence). The CDR3 reads CASSQDGDRVGRNEQFF. The CDR3 bases are TGTGCCAGCAGCCAAGATGGGGACAGGGTCGGAAGAAATGAGCAGTTCTTC.

This clonotype was observed at least ten times. The chain joins TRBV27 to TRBJ1-1; D possibly corresponds to TRBD1 (6 bases). Trimming stripped 3 bases from V and 3 bases from J, with 11 bases between. The CDR3 sequence is 14 residues long. The germline gives CDR1 MNHEY, CDR2 SMNVEV (reference sequence). The CDR3 sequence is CASSLLGADTEAFF. CDR3 in DNA: TGTGCCAGCAGTTTGCTGGGGGCTGACACTGAAGCTTTCTTT.

The gene calls are TRBV19 and TRBJ1-3; tentative D call: TRBD1 (6 bases). Between the trimmed V and J ends, which lost 5 bases and 1 base, there was a span of 21 bases. The germline V gene encodes CDR1 LNHDA and CDR2 SQIVND (reference sequence). The CDR3 runs 18 residues. CDR3 sequence (DNA): TGTGCCAGTAGTGGCTGGGACATCCGCGTTGGATCTGGAAACACCATATATTTT. It encodes CASSGWDIRVGSGNTIYF.

The chain couples TRBV19 to TRBJ2-1; D may correspond to TRBD1 or TRBD2 (5 bases each). V lost 7 bases and J 4 bases, leaving 14 bases between the germline ends. CDR1 is LNHDA and CDR2 is SQIVND in the germline V gene (reference sequence). The CDR3 is 14 amino acids. In DNA form, the CDR3 reads TGTGCCAGTAATAACCGGGACCCATACAATGAGCAGTTCTTC. Translating it yields CASNNRDPYNEQFF. Based on the CDR3 plus reference TRBV19 and TRBJ2-1, the full variable domain is DGGITQSPKYLFRKEGQNVTLSCEQNLNHDAMYWYRQDPGQGLRLIYYSQIVNDFQKGDIAEGYSVSREKKESFPLTVTSAQKNPTAFYLCASNNRDPYNEQFFGPGTRLTVL.

In its sample, this clonotype was seen many times. The chain recombines TRBV30 with TRBJ2-7, with 9 bases lining up with TRBD1. Germline V gene sequence: CDR1 GTSNPN, CDR2 SVGIG (reference sequence). CDR3 size: 15 residues. V gave up 4 bases and J gave up 1 base; unmatched junction bases: 8. Here the CDR3 DNA reads TGTGCCTGGACCTTCGGACAGGGGCCGTCCTACGAGCAGTACTTC. Translating it yields CAWTFGQGPSYEQYF.

This clonotype appeared a few times. The chain has TRBV28 and TRBJ1-3; tentative D call: TRBD1 (5 bases). CDR1 is MDHEN, CDR2 SYDVKM, per germline. This CDR3 is built from 17 residues. The ends were cut back, 2 bases at V and 5 bases at J, with 19 bases in the middle. CDR3 bases: TGTGCCAGCAGTTTACGGGGGTACGCCCAGCGCCGAAACACCATATATTTT. Protein product: CASSLRGYAQRRNTIYF.